The 23 T cell receptor beta chains listed next were all sequenced from one sample in a study of identical twins. TCRdb re-analysed the 5' RACE reads in MiXCR, keeping a single row per CDR3 protein. This sample carries nearly 900,000 distinct CDR3 sequences, about 12% of them seen once, and the ten largest clones take around 1.6%. These data were also reused for a study on yellow fever vaccine responses in identical twins.

Sequencing was carried out using PBMCs. The receptors stem from a woman in her late teens or twenties in good health.

This clonotype was seen repeatedly, ten times or more. The chain uses TRBV7-3 and TRBJ2-1, with 7 bases matching TRBD1. Unmatched junction bases numbered 10, after V lost 0 bases and J lost 5 bases. Germline loops: CDR1 SGHTA, CDR2 FQGTGA. The CDR3 sequence is 17 residues long. The CDR3: CASSLTLNRGVDNEQFF. The CDR3 DNA is TGTGCCAGCAGCTTAACCCTCAACAGGGGTGTAGACAATGAGCAGTTCTTC. Using reference TRBV7-3 and TRBJ2-1 for the parts outside the CDR3, the full variable domain is GAGVSQTPSNKVTEKGKYVELRCDPISGHTALYWYRQSLGQGPEFLIYFQGTGAADDSGLPNDRFFAVRPEGSVSTLKIQRTERGDSAVYLCASSLTLNRGVDNEQFFGPGTRLTVL.

The rearrangement joins TRBV19 to TRBJ2-1; D is undetermined. CDR1 and CDR2 (germline): LNHDA, SQIVND (reference sequence). V was clipped by 0 bases and J by 7 bases, with 10 bases between them. The CDR3 length is 14 residues. The CDR3 region is CASSIETSANEQFF. As DNA, the CDR3 is TGTGCCAGTAGTATAGAGACGAGCGCTAATGAGCAGTTCTTC.

The chain has TRBV6-2 or TRBV6-3 and TRBJ1-3; D unresolved. The CDR3 runs 13 residues. Trimming cost V 6 bases and J 0 bases, with 6 bases left between them. Per the germline V gene, CDR1 is MNHEY and CDR2 is SVGEGT. CDR3 sequence (DNA): TGTGCCAGCAGACGGAACTCTGGAAACACCATATATTTT. Translating it yields CASRRNSGNTIYF.

This clonotype was observed a few times. The genes are TRBV27 and TRBJ2-7; 14 bases are a match to TRBD2. Germline assignment: CDR1 MNHEY and CDR2 SMNVEV (reference sequence). V was pared by 4 bases and J by 13 bases, with 6 bases of the junction left unmatched. The CDR3 is made up of 13 amino acids. The CDR3 DNA sequence: TGTGCCAGCAGTTCAGGGACTAGCGGGAGAGGATACTTC. Its protein is CASSSGTSGRGYF.

This clonotype was observed a handful of times. The chain carries TRBV2 and TRBJ2-1; the match to TRBD1 covers 9 bases. The V segment lost 10 bases and the J segment 2 bases; nucleotides outside the gene matches: 9. The CDR3 is 15 amino acids. The V gene's germline CDR1 is SNHLY and CDR2 FYNNEI. This CDR3 is CATNVRDRAYNEQFF. The CDR3 bases are TGTGCCACCAATGTAAGGGACAGGGCCTACAATGAGCAGTTCTTC. Filled out from reference TRBV2 and TRBJ2-1, the complete variable domain reads EPEVTQTPSHQVTQMGQEVILRCVPISNHLYFYWYRQILGQKVEFLVSFYNNEISEKSEIFDDQFSVERPDGSNFTLKIRSTKLEDSAMYFCATNVRDRAYNEQFFGPGTRLTVL.

The table lists this clonotype with a few counts. The chain uses TRBV7-6 and TRBJ2-1; 13 bases fit TRBD2. The germline V gene has CDR1 SGHVS and CDR2 FNYEAQ. V was clipped by 5 bases and J by 9 bases; unmatched bases: 4. This CDR3 spans 14 amino acids. This chain's CDR3 is CASSIGTSGVEQFF. The CDR3 nucleotides are TGTGCCAGCAGCATTGGGACTAGCGGGGTTGAGCAGTTCTTC.

Only a few counts were recorded for this clonotype. V and J are TRBV12-3 or TRBV12-4 and TRBJ2-5; 8 bases align to TRBD2. V shed 6 bases and J 3 bases; nucleotides not matched to a gene: 12. The length of the CDR3 is 16 residues. DNA of the CDR3: TGTGCCAGCAGCCCTCTAGCGGGCTCGTATGAAGAGACCCAGTACTTC. It encodes CASSPLAGSYEETQYF.

Only a few counts were recorded for this clonotype. This chain uses TRBV7-9 with TRBJ2-1; tentatively, D is TRBD1 (6 bases). This CDR3 comprises 16 residues. Germline V CDR1 and CDR2: SEHNR, FQNEAQ (reference sequence). V lost 6 bases and J lost 6, with 21 bases in between. The CDR3 sequence is CASSPNRDTSSNEQFF. In DNA form, the CDR3 reads TGTGCCAGCAGTCCAAACCGGGACACAAGTAGCAATGAGCAGTTCTTC.

This clonotype was detected only a few times. The rearrangement links TRBV12-3 or TRBV12-4 to TRBJ1-5; 10 bases fit TRBD1. The V and J ends lost 3 bases and 9 bases, in that order; junction bases with no gene match: 8. The CDR3 length is 15 residues. The CDR3 spells CASSLKGQGFGPQHF. The CDR3, as DNA: TGTGCCAGCAGTTTGAAGGGACAGGGGTTTGGGCCCCAGCATTTT.

This clonotype was seen ten or more times. The chain couples TRBV5-6 to TRBJ2-6; D gene ambiguous. The CDR3 is 16 amino acids. The germline V gene encodes CDR1 SGHDT and CDR2 YYEEEE. V gave up 1 base and J gave up 0 bases, with 8 bases separating them. In DNA, the CDR3 is TGTGCCAGCAGCTTGCGCCAGATCTCTGGGGCCAACGTCCTGACTTTC. The encoded protein is CASSLRQISGANVLTF.

This clonotype was detected a few times. The chain links TRBV6-1 to TRBJ2-3; the D is unclear. Germline CDR1 reads MNHNS; CDR2 reads SASEGT. The CDR3 totals 13 residues. Trimming removed 5 bases at V and 5 bases at J, with 11 bases between. CDR3 bases: TGTGCCAGCAGTATCGGACGGAAAGATACGCAGTATTTT. This encodes CASSIGRKDTQYF.

This chain uses TRBV20-1 with TRBJ2-3; the D gene is possibly TRBD1 (6 bases). The CDR3 extends over 14 amino acids. Trimming removed 3 bases from V and 3 bases from J, with 13 bases in between. From germline, CDR1 is DFQATT and CDR2 SNEGSKA (reference sequence). CDR3 sequence: CSARYRAPTDTQYF. The CDR3 nucleotides are TGCAGTGCTAGGTACAGGGCTCCAACAGATACGCAGTATTTT.

This clonotype was found many times. V and J are TRBV4-2 and TRBJ2-3; D is unresolved. The CDR3 extends over 12 amino acids. Germline CDR1 is LGHNA and CDR2 is YNFKEQ. V lost 0 bases and J lost 6, with 4 bases in between. The CDR3 protein is CASSQEPDTQYF. The CDR3 nucleotides are TGTGCCAGCAGCCAAGAGCCTGATACGCAGTATTTT.

This clonotype was counted a few times. This chain connects TRBV4-1 to TRBJ2-2; the D is unclear. CDR1 MGHRA and CDR2 YSYEKL come from the germline V gene. The CDR3 is made up of 20 amino acids. Trimming cost V 2 bases and J 4 bases, with 26 bases left between them. The CDR3 is CASSQPPWGRQGLFTGELFF. As DNA, the CDR3 is TGCGCCAGCAGCCAACCTCCCTGGGGTCGCCAAGGGTTGTTCACCGGGGAGCTGTTTTTT.

This chain connects TRBV12-3 or TRBV12-4 to TRBJ1-1; D is ambiguous. The CDR3 length is 11 residues. Trimming stripped 6 bases from V and 6 bases from J, with 8 bases between. CDR3 loop: CASSRTAEAFF. CDR3 bases: TGTGCCAGCAGCCGCACAGCTGAAGCTTTCTTT.

This clonotype was counted between two and nine times. The chain links TRBV5-1 to TRBJ2-1, with 7 nucleotides matching TRBD1. With 6 bases clipped from V and 6 bases from J, the junction kept 3 bases outside the gene matches. Germline CDR1 SGHRS, CDR2 YFSETQ. The CDR3 is 12 residues long. CDR3 loop: CASTRQGNEQFF. CDR3 sequence (DNA): TGCGCCAGCACCCGACAGGGCAATGAGCAGTTCTTC.

This clonotype was detected only a few times. The chain uses TRBV7-9 and TRBJ2-1, with TRBD2 matching over 13 bases. This CDR3 comprises 15 residues. With V trimmed by 2 bases and J by 10 bases, 5 bases remained unmatched. From germline, CDR1 is SEHNR and CDR2 FQNEAQ (reference sequence). The CDR3 here is CASSLRPGLAGEQFF. The CDR3, as DNA: TGTGCCAGCAGCTTACGCCCGGGACTAGCGGGAGAGCAGTTCTTC.

This rearrangement joins TRBV28 to TRBJ2-5; possible D gene TRBD1, 6 bases. Trimming took 3 bases from V and 7 from J, leaving 15 bases between them. Germline CDR1 reads MDHEN; CDR2 reads SYDVKM. The length of the CDR3 is 14 residues. CDR3 nucleotides: TGTGCCAGCAGTTTTAGAGGGGGATTAGGGACCCAGTACTTC. Translated: CASSFRGGLGTQYF.

This clonotype was counted between two and nine times. The chain combines TRBV10-1 with TRBJ2-3; D possibly corresponds to TRBD2 (6 bases). The CDR3 contains 14 residues. CDR1 and CDR2 (germline): WNHNN, SYGVQD (reference sequence). Trimming pared 3 bases from V and 4 bases from J, leaving 11 bases between. CDR3 amino acids: CASSEGLHPDTQYF. The CDR3 DNA reads TGCGCCAGCAGTGAAGGACTACATCCAGATACGCAGTATTTT.

This sequence joins TRBV3-1 and TRBJ2-1; 10 nucleotides match TRBD2. V lost 4 bases and J lost 4; bases outside the gene matches: 4. This CDR3 contains 15 residues. Germline assignment: CDR1 LGHDT and CDR2 YNNKEL (reference sequence). CDR3 in DNA: TGTGCCAGCAGCCTCGGGACTAGCGAATACAATGAGCAGTTCTTC. Its translation: CASSLGTSEYNEQFF.

There are many counts of this clonotype. J is TRBJ1-1 and V is TRBV20-1; maybe TRBD1 (5 bases). V shed 0 bases and J shed 6 bases, with 11 bases lying between them. Germline CDR1 and CDR2: DFQATT and SNEGSKA (reference sequence). CDR3 length: 13 amino acids. CDR3 region: CSAREGGVAEAFF. CDR3 nucleotide sequence: TGCAGTGCTAGAGAGGGGGGAGTGGCTGAAGCTTTCTTT.

This clonotype was counted a few times. The chain recombines TRBV20-1 with TRBJ2-5, with 8 bases that match TRBD1. The CDR3 consists of 15 residues. CDR1 and CDR2 (germline): DFQATT, SNEGSKA (reference sequence). Unmatched junction bases numbered 8, after V lost 0 bases and J lost 5 bases. The CDR3 nucleotides are TGCAGTGCTAGAGATCAGGACAGGGATCGCGAGACCCAGTACTTC. Amino acids: CSARDQDRDRETQYF.

This rearrangement joins TRBV7-2 to TRBJ1-5; the D gene is possibly TRBD1 (5 bases). In germline, CDR1 is SGHTA, CDR2 FQGNSA. The CDR3 runs 14 residues. Deletions cut 5 bases from V and 6 bases from J, with 14 bases between. The CDR3: CASSTRDAGQPQHF. DNA of the CDR3: TGTGCCAGCAGCACCAGGGACGCGGGTCAGCCCCAGCATTTT.